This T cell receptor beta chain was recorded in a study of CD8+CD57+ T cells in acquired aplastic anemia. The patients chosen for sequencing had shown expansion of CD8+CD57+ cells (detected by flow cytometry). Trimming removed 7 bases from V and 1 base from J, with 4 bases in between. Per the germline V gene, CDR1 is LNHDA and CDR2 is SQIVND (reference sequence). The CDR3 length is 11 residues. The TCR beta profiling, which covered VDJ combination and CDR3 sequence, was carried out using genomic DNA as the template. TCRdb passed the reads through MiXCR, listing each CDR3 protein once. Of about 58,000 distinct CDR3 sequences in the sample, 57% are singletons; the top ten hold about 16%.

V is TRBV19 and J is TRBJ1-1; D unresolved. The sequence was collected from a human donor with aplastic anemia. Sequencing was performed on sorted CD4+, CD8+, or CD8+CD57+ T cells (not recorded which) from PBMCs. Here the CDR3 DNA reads TGTGCCAGTAAGTCGAACACTGAAGCTTTCTTT. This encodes CASKSNTEAFF.